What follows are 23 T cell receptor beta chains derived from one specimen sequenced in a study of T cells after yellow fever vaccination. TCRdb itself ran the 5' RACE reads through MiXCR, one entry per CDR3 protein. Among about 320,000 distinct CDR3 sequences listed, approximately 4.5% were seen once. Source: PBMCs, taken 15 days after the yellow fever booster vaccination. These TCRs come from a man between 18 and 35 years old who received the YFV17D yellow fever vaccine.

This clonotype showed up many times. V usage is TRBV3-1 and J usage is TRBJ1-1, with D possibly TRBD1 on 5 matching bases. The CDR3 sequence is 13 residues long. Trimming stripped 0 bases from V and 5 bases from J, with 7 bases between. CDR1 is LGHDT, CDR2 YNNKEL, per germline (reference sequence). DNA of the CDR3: TGTGCCAGCAGCCAAGAGGGGGGGACTGAAGCTTTCTTT. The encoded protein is CASSQEGGTEAFF.

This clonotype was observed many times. For the CDR3, the DNA is TGCGCCAGCAGCTTCACGACCTCGACTAGCGGGGTCTTCGATGAGCAGTTCTTC. Amino acids: CASSFTTSTSGVFDEQFF. This sequence joins TRBV5-1 and TRBJ2-1; 11 bases fit TRBD2. Germline CDR1 and CDR2: SGHRS and YFSETQ. CDR3 length equals 18 residues. After removal of 2 bases from V and 8 bases from J, the junction contained 15 bases not matched to a gene. Combining the CDR3 with reference TRBV5-1 and TRBJ2-1 gives the whole variable domain KAGVTQTPRYLIKTRGQQVTLSCSPISGHRSVSWYQQTPGQGLQFLFEYFSETQRNKGNFPGRFSGRQFSNSRSEMNVSTLELGDSALYLCASSFTTSTSGVFDEQFFGPGTRLTVL.

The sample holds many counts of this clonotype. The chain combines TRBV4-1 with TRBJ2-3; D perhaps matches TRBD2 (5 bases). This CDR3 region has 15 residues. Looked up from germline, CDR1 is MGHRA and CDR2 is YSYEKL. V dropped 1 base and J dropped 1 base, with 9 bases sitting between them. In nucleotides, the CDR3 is TGCGCCAGCAGCCAAGTTAGCGAGGGCACAGATACGCAGTATTTT. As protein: CASSQVSEGTDTQYF.

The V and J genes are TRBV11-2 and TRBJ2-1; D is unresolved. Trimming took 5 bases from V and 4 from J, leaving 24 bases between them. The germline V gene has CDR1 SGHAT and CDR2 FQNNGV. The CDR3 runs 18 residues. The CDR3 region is CASSPTMQVPEDYNEQFF. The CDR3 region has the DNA TGTGCCAGCAGCCCTACCATGCAGGTCCCTGAAGATTACAATGAGCAGTTCTTC.

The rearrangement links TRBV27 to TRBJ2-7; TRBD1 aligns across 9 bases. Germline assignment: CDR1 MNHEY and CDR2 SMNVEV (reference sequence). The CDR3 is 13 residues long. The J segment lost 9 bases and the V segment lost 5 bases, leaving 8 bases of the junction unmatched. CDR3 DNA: TGTGCCAGCAGTCCCCTGGGACAGGGCCGGCAGTACTTC. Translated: CASSPLGQGRQYF.

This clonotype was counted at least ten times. The CDR3 DNA reads TGTGCCAGCAGTTACCCGGGACAGGGCGGTTCACCCCTCCACTTT. It encodes CASSYPGQGGSPLHF. V usage is TRBV7-8 and J usage is TRBJ1-6; 9 positions match TRBD1. Trimming removed 6 bases from V and 9 bases from J; junction bases left unmatched: 9. CDR1 and CDR2 (germline): SGHVS, FQNEAQ. The CDR3 is 15 amino acids.

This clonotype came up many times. In nucleotides, the CDR3 is TGCGCCAGCAGCTTACAACAGGGGCCAGGCAATGAGCAGTTCTTC. Translation: CASSLQQGPGNEQFF. The genes are TRBV5-1 and TRBJ2-1; 7 bases are a match to TRBD1. Trimming took 2 bases from V and 6 from J; bases not matched to a gene: 8. The CDR3 consists of 15 residues. Germline CDR1 and CDR2: SGHRS and YFSETQ.

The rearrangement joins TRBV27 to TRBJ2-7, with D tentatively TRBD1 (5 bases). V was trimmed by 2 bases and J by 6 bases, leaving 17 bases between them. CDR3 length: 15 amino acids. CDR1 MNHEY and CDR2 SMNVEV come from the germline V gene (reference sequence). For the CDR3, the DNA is TGTGCCAGCAGTTTAGGGCCAGGTTTGGGGCTCGAGCAGTACTTC. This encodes CASSLGPGLGLEQYF.

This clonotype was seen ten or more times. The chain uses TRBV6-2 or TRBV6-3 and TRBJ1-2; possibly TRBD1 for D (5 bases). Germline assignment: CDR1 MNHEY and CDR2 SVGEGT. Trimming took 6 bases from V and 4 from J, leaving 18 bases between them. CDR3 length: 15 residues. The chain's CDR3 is CASRNPMRGGYGYTF. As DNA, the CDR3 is TGTGCCAGCAGGAACCCGATGAGGGGCGGCTATGGCTACACCTTC.

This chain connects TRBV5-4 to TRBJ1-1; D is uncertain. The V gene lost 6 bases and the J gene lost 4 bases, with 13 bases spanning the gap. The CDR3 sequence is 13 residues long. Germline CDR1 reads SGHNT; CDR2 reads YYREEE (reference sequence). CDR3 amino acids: CASTPQGSTEAFF. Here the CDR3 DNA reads TGTGCCAGCACCCCCCAAGGAAGCACTGAAGCTTTCTTT.

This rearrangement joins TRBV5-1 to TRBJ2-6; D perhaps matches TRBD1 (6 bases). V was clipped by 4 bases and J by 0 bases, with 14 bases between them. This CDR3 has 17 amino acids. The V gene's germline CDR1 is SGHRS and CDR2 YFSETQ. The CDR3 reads CASSPTGLGSGANVLTF. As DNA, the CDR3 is TGCGCCAGCAGCCCAACAGGGTTGGGCTCTGGGGCCAACGTCCTGACTTTC.

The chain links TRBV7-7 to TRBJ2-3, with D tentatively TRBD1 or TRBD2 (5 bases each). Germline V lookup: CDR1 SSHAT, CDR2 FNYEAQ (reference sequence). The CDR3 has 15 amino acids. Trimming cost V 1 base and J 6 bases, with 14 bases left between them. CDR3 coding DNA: TGTGCCAGCAGCTTAGGGGTGGGACCCTACGATACGCAGTATTTT. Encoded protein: CASSLGVGPYDTQYF.

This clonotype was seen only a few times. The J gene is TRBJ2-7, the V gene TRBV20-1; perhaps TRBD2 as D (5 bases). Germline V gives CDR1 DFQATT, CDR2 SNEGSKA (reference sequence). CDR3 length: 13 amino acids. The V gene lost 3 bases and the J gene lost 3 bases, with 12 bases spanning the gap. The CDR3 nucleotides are TGCAGTGCTAGCCCCCCAGCGGACTACGAGCAGTACGTC. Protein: CSASPPADYEQYV.

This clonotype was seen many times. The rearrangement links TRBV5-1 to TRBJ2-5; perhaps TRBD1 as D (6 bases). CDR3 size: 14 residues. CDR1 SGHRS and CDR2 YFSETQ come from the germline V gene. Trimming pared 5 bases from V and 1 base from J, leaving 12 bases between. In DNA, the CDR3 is TGCGCCAGCAGTACGGGACAAATCCAAGAGACCCAGTACTTC. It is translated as CASSTGQIQETQYF.

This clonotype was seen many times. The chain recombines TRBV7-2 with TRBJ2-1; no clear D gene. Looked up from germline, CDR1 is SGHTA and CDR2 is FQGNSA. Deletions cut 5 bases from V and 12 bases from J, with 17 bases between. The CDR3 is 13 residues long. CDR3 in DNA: TGTGCCAGCAGCCAGCGCCTGGGTCGTGGGCAGTTCTTC. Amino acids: CASSQRLGRGQFF.

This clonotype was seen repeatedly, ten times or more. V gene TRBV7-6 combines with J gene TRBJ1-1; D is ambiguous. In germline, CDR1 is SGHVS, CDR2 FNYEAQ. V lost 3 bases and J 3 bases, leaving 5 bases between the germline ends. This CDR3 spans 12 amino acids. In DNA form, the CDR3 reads TGTGCCAGCAGCTTGCCCGACACTGAAGCTTTCTTT. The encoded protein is CASSLPDTEAFF.

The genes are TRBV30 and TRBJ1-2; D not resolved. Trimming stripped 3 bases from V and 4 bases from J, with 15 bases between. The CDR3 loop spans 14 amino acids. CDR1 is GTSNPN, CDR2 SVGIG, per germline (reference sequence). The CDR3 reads CAWSGPHPGYGYTF. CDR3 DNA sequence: TGTGCCTGGAGCGGACCCCATCCGGGCTATGGCTACACCTTC.

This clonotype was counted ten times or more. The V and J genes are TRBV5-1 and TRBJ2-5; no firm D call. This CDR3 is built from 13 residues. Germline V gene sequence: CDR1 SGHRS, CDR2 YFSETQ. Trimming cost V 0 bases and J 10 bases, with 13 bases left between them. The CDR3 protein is CASSLAVDTVQYF. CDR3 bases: TGCGCCAGCAGCTTGGCGGTAGACACGGTCCAGTACTTC. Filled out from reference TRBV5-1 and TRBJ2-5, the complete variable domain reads KAGVTQTPRYLIKTRGQQVTLSCSPISGHRSVSWYQQTPGQGLQFLFEYFSETQRNKGNFPGRFSGRQFSNSRSEMNVSTLELGDSALYLCASSLAVDTVQYFGPGTRLLVL.

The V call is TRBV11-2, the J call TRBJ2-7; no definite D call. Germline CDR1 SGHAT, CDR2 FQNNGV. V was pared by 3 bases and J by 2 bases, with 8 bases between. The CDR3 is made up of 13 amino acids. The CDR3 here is CASSLLVTYEQYF. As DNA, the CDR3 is TGTGCCAGCAGCTTGTTGGTTACCTACGAGCAGTACTTC.

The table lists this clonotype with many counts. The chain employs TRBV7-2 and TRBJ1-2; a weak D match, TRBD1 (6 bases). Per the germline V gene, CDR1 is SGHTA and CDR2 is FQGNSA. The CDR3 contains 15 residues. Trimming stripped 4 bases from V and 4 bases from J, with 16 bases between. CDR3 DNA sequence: TGTGCCAGCAGCTCACAGGGAGTGGGGCTCTATGGCTACACCTTC. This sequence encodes CASSSQGVGLYGYTF.

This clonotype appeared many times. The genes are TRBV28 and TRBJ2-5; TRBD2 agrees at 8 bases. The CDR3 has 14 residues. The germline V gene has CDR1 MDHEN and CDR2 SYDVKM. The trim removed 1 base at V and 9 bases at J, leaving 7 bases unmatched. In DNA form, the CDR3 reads TGTGCCAGCAGTTTATATAGCGGGGCAGGGGCCCAGTACTTC. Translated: CASSLYSGAGAQYF.

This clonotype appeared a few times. The CDR3 is CASSLGSGPGMGMNTEAFF. DNA for the CDR3: TGCGCCAGCAGCTTGGGGTCCGGGCCGGGGATGGGAATGAACACTGAAGCTTTCTTT. The genes are TRBV5-1 and TRBJ1-1, with D unclear. Trimming removed 0 bases from V and 0 bases from J, with 21 bases in between. The CDR3 sequence is 19 residues long. Germline V lookup: CDR1 SGHRS, CDR2 YFSETQ.

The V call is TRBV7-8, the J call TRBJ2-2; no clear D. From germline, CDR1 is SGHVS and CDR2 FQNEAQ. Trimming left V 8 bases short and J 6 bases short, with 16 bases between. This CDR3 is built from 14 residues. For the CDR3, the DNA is TGTGCCAGCTTGGGTCTTAACCGACCCGGGGAGCTGTTTTTT. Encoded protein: CASLGLNRPGELFF.